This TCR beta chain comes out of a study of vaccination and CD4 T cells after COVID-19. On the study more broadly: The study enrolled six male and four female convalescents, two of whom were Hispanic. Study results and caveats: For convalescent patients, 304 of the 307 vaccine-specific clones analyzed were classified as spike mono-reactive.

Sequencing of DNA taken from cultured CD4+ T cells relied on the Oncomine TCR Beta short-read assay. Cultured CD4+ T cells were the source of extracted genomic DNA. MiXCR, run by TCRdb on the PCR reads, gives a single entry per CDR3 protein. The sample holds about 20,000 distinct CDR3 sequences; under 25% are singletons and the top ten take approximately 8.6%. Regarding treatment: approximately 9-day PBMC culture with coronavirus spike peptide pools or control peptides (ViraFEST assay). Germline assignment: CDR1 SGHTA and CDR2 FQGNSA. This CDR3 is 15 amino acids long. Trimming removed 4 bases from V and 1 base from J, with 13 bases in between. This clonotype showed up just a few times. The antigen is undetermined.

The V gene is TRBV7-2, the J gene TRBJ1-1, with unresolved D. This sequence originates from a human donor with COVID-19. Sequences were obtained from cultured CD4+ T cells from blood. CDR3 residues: CASSSQVGWNTEAFF. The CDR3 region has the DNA TGTGCCAGCAGCTCGCAGGTGGGTTGGAACACTGAAGCTTTCTTT.